A selection of T cell receptor beta chains follows, all from one sample in a study of cytomegalovirus exposure and HLA in healthy donors. Sequencing was performed with immunoSEQ multiplex PCR; in TCRdb, only in-frame clones are kept and a portion is missing. The profile shows about 160,000 clones, about 75% of them singletons. Sequencing was done on a sample of PBMCs. Receptor source: a woman between 50 and 59 years old in good health and CMV-seropositive. Each CDR3 is given with its conserved first and last residue. The D gene is left open where the match is weak. Some rows mark clone size as missing; the rest say once, few, many or name a class of expanded clone.

>TRBD2|TRBJ2-2|TRBV6-5|.
CASRTGGANTGELFF
TGTGCCAGCCGAACGGGGGGGGCGAACACCGGGGAGCTGTTTTTT
>TRBD1|TRBJ2-3|TRBV6-1|.
CASSKTGEPDTQYF
TGTGCCAGCAGTAAGACAGGGGAGCCAGATACGCAGTATTTT
>TRBD2|TRBJ2-7|TRBV27|.
CASRGLAGNYEQYF
TGTGCCAGCAGGGGACTAGCGGGGAATTACGAGCAGTACTTC
>.|TRBJ1-1|TRBV5-6|.
CASSFLDRMNTEAFF
TGTGCCAGCAGCTTTTTAGACAGAATGAACACTGAAGCTTTCTTT
>.|TRBJ2-7|TRBV7-3|few
CASSDGGLSYEQYF
TGTGCCAGCAGTGACGGGGGGCTATCCTACGAGCAGTACTTC
>TRBD1|TRBJ2-3|TRBV5-1|.
CASSLEDRRAQYF
TGCGCCAGCAGCTTGGAGGACAGGCGAGCGCAGTATTTT
>TRBD2|TRBJ2-1|TRBV5-4|.
CASSLAGGAGSYNEQFF
TGTGCCAGCAGCTTGGCCGGGGGGGCGGGATCCTACAATGAGCAGTTCTTC
>TRBD1|TRBJ2-5|TRBV2|.
CASSEQGAGDTQYF
TGTGCCAGCAGTGAGCAGGGGGCAGGGGACACCCAGTACTTC
>.|TRBJ1-2|TRBV7-2|.
CASSLLSFGYTF
TGTGCCAGCAGCTTACTTAGCTTTGGCTACACCTTC
>TRBD1|TRBJ2-5|TRBV28|.
CASSSPGGQETQYF
TGTGCCAGCAGTTCCCCAGGGGGCCAAGAGACCCAGTACTTC
>TRBD2|TRBJ2-1|TRBV2|.
CASSGETSGSSYNEQFF
TGTGCCAGCAGTGGGGAGACTAGCGGGAGCTCCTACAATGAGCAGTTCTTC
>.|TRBJ2-1|TRBV28|.
CASRVRDPYNEQFF
TGTGCCAGCAGGGTCAGGGATCCTTACAATGAGCAGTTCTTC
>.|TRBJ2-7|TRBV2|.
CASSERAVGPYEQYF
TGTGCCAGCAGTGAGAGGGCAGTCGGCCCCTACGAGCAGTACTTC
>TRBD1|TRBJ2-7|TRBV23-1|.
CASSQSFRTGSSYEQYF
TGCGCCAGCAGTCAATCGTTCCGGACAGGGTCCTCCTACGAGCAGTACTTC
>.|TRBJ1-1|TRBV7-9|.
CASSLGGGRGTEAFF
TGTGCCAGCAGCTTAGGTGGGGGGAGGGGGACTGAAGCTTTTTTT
>.|TRBJ2-1|TRBV9|.
CASSGADSSAPYNEQFF
TGTGCCAGCAGCGGGGCCGACTCTAGCGCGCCCTACAATGAGCAGTTCTTC
>TRBD2|TRBJ2-1|TRBV4-1|.
CASSQGFLSGGFTNEQFF
TGCGCCAGCAGCCAAGGGTTCCTTAGCGGGGGGTTTACCAATGAGCAGTTCTTC
>TRBD2|TRBJ2-7|TRBV29-1|.
CSVGGGLGSYEQYF
TGCAGCGTTGGAGGGGGACTAGGGTCGTACGAGCAGTACTTC
>TRBD1|TRBJ2-2|TRBV9|few
CASSGTGGANTGELFF
TGTGCCAGCAGCGGGACAGGGGGCGCGAACACCGGGGAGCTGTTTTTT
>TRBD1|TRBJ2-7|TRBV6-5|medium-sized
CASSYSLGTGVDEQYF
TGTGCCAGCAGTTACTCGCTAGGGACAGGGGTCGACGAGCAGTACTTC
>TRBD1|TRBJ2-5|TRBV7-9|.
CASSLEQGARETQYF
TGTGCCAGCAGCTTAGAACAGGGGGCGAGAGAGACCCAGTACTTC
>TRBD2|TRBJ2-4|TRBV9|.
CASSVDPRGGVKNIQYF
TGTGCCAGCAGCGTAGACCCCCGGGGGGGGGTGAAAAACATTCAGTACTTC
>.|TRBJ1-5|TRBV28|once
CASHPHRVDNPQPQHF
TGTGCCAGCCACCCCCACAGGGTCGATAATCCTCAGCCCCAGCATTTT
>.|TRBJ1-3|TRBV10-3|.
CATDSGASGNTIYF
TGTGCCACCGACTCAGGGGCCTCTGGAAACACCATATATTTT
>TRBD2|TRBJ2-2|TRBV27|.
CATWPGRGTGELFF
TGTGCCACCTGGCCCGGGAGGGGAACCGGGGAGCTGTTTTTT
>.|TRBJ2-1|TRBV7-6|.
CASSSTSRTNEQFF
TGTGCCAGCAGCTCTACTTCTCGGACTAATGAGCAGTTCTTC
>TRBD2|TRBJ2-1|TRBV6-1|few
CASSEADLTSGRRFF
TGTGCCAGCAGTGAAGCGGATTTGACTAGCGGGAGGCGGTTCTTC
>TRBD2|TRBJ2-7|TRBV2|.
CASSGTSGYEQYF
TGTGCCAGCAGCGGGACTAGCGGTTACGAGCAGTACTTC
>.|TRBJ2-6|TRBV27|.
CASSVFGSGANVLTF
TGTGCCAGCAGCGTCTTCGGCTCTGGGGCCAACGTCCTGACTTTC
>TRBD2|TRBJ2-7|TRBV27|.
CASSLSLRRGGNYEQYF
TGTGCCAGCAGTTTATCTCTTAGGCGGGGGGGTAACTACGAGCAGTACTTC
>TRBD2|TRBJ2-3|TRBV28|.
CASRGGGPATDTQYF
TGTGCCAGTCGCGGGGGGGGCCCCGCGACAGATACGCAGTATTTT
>TRBD2|TRBJ2-7|TRBV6-5|.
CASSYSGGRSYEQYF
TGTGCCAGCAGTTATAGCGGGGGCCGCTCCTACGAGCAGTACTTC
>TRBD1|TRBJ2-7|TRBV10-2|.
CASSPDVWGRGLYEQYF
TGCGCCAGCAGTCCTGATGTATGGGGCAGGGGGCTGTACGAGCAGTACTTC
>.|TRBJ2-7|TRBV20-1|.
CSASTGREQYF
TGCAGTGCTAGCACAGGGCGAGAGCAGTACTTC
>TRBD1|TRBJ2-3|TRBV19|.
CASSFTGGVTDTQYF
TGTGCCAGTAGTTTCACAGGGGGCGTTACAGATACGCAGTATTTT
>.|TRBJ2-7|TRBV10-3|.
CAITGQGGEQYF
TGTGCCATCACTGGACAGGGAGGGGAGCAGTACTTC
>.|TRBJ1-1|TRBV5-4|few
CASSLAHPGEGYTEAFF
TGTGCCAGCAGCTTGGCCCACCCGGGGGAAGGATACACTGAAGCTTTCTTT
>TRBD1|TRBJ2-7|TRBV11-2|.
CASSPHGRGREQYF
TGTGCCAGCAGCCCCCACGGAAGGGGGCGGGAGCAGTACTTC
>TRBD2|TRBJ2-7|TRBV7-9|.
CASSWGLAGEPYEQYF
TGTGCCAGCAGCTGGGGACTAGCGGGAGAACCCTACGAGCAGTACTTC
>TRBD1|TRBJ1-4|TRBV4-3|few
CASSRDRAATNEKLFF
TGCGCCAGCTCTAGAGACAGGGCTGCAACTAATGAAAAACTGTTTTTT
>.|TRBJ1-5|TRBV12-5|.
CASGLAGQPQHF
TGTGCTAGTGGTTTGGCGGGTCAGCCCCAGCATTTT
>.|TRBJ2-1|TRBV27|.
CASSFSISNEQFF
TGTGCCAGCAGTTTCTCCATTAGCAATGAGCAGTTCTTC
>TRBD1|TRBJ2-3|TRBV27|.
CASGQRTGQGRFLATDTQYF
TGTGCCAGCGGCCAGAGAACGGGACAGGGGCGATTCCTTGCCACAGATACGCAGTATTTT